Below are 16 T cell receptor beta chains sequenced from a single sample in a study of cytomegalovirus exposure and HLA in healthy donors. Researchers ran the PCR with 60 Vbeta and 13 Jbeta primers. Sequencing was performed with immunoSEQ multiplex PCR; in TCRdb, only in-frame clones are kept and a portion is missing. This table holds around 110,000 clones, 70% to 85% found once. Sequencing was done on a sample of PBMCs. These receptors were taken from a male donor in good health and CMV-seronegative.

The chain carries TRBV6-5 and TRBJ1-5; D is uncertain. CDR3 size: 13 residues. Trimming cost V 6 bases and J 7 bases, with 13 bases left between them. CDR1 MNHEY and CDR2 SVGAGI come from the germline V gene. The CDR3: CASSPDGGQPQHF. Written as DNA, the CDR3 is TGTGCCAGCAGCCCGGACGGAGGACAGCCCCAGCATTTT.

V usage is TRBV27 and J usage is TRBJ2-5; TRBD2 is a possible D gene (5 bases). CDR1 and CDR2 from the germline V gene are MNHEY and SMNVEV (reference sequence). The CDR3 sequence is 17 residues long. V was clipped by 3 bases and J by 1 base, with 18 bases between them. The CDR3 nucleotides are TGTGCCAGCAGTTTTTACTCGGACGGAGGATCCCAAGAGACCCAGTACTTC. Its translation is CASSFYSDGGSQETQYF.

V usage is TRBV11-2 and J usage is TRBJ2-7; D gene uncertain. Germline CDR1 and CDR2: SGHAT and FQNNGV. V lost 6 bases and J 4 bases, leaving 13 bases between the germline ends. There are 13 residues in the CDR3. The CDR3 sequence is CASRPGWAYEQYF. The CDR3 nucleotides are TGTGCCAGCAGACCTGGGTGGGCTTACGAGCAGTACTTC.

J is TRBJ2-7 and V is TRBV18; 7 positions agree with TRBD1. Germline values: CDR1 KGHSH, CDR2 LQKENI. V was clipped by 1 base and J by 1 base; unmatched bases: 1. The CDR3 is 14 residues long. CDR3: CASSPQGQSYEQYF. In DNA, the CDR3 is TGTGCCAGCTCACCACAGGGACAGTCCTACGAGCAGTACTTC.

The chain recombines TRBV4-1 with TRBJ1-5; TRBD1 matches at 10 bases. The germline V gene has CDR1 MGHRA and CDR2 YSYEKL. The CDR3 length is 15 residues. The V gene end was trimmed by 3 bases and the J gene end by 4 bases; junction bases not matched to a gene: 3. The CDR3 is CASSHRTGGNQPQHF. The CDR3, as DNA: TGCGCCAGCAGCCACAGGACAGGGGGGAATCAGCCCCAGCATTTT.

This clone was observed a handful of times. This chain joins TRBV6-6 and TRBJ1-1, with D perhaps TRBD1 (6 bases). This CDR3 has 14 amino acids. Germline V gene data show CDR1 as MNHNY and CDR2 as SVGAGI (reference sequence). V lost 6 bases and J 3 bases, leaving 14 bases between the germline ends. CDR3 nucleotides: TGTGCCAGCAGCTATCGGGACACCCACACTGAAGCTTTCTTT. It encodes CASSYRDTHTEAFF.

The J gene is TRBJ1-3, the V gene TRBV9; D ambiguous. This CDR3 region has 14 residues. Looked up from germline, CDR1 is SGDLS and CDR2 is YYNGEE. Trimming removed 6 bases from V and 0 bases from J, with 10 bases in between. CDR3 sequence reads: CASTVSDSGNTIYF. CDR3 in DNA: TGTGCCAGCACCGTCTCAGACTCTGGAAACACCATATATTTT.

V is TRBV6-6 and J is TRBJ1-2; 7 nucleotides line up with TRBD1. The CDR3 totals 13 residues. CDR1 and CDR2 from the germline V gene are MNHNY and SVGAGI (reference sequence). V lost 6 bases, J lost 2 bases, and 3 bases stayed unmatched. The CDR3 DNA follows: TGTGCCAGCAGCGCGGGACAGAACTATGGCTACACCTTC. Translation: CASSAGQNYGYTF.

The rearrangement uses TRBV5-1 and TRBJ1-3; D might be TRBD1 (6 bases). V was clipped by 3 bases and J by 0 bases, with 13 bases between them. The germline V gene has CDR1 SGHRS and CDR2 YFSETQ. The CDR3 covers 16 residues. CDR3 residues: CASSWEGGISGNTIYF. The CDR3 DNA reads TGCGCCAGCAGCTGGGAGGGGGGGATCTCTGGAAACACCATATATTTT.

V usage is TRBV27 and J usage is TRBJ2-5; the match to TRBD2 covers 10 bases. The junction had 3 bases not matched to a gene; V was cut back by 6 bases and J by 5 bases. Per germline, CDR1 MNHEY and CDR2 SMNVEV (reference sequence). The CDR3 length is 13 residues. The CDR3 region has the DNA TGTGCCAGCAGGGGACTAGCGATCGAGACCCAGTACTTC. Protein product: CASRGLAIETQYF.

The chain couples TRBV5-1 to TRBJ2-5; a possible D gene is TRBD2 (5 bases). This CDR3 spans 16 amino acids. Trimming left V 0 bases short and J 1 base short, with 13 bases between. CDR1 SGHRS and CDR2 YFSETQ come from the germline V gene. The CDR3 here is CASSLAVAPTQETQYF. The CDR3, as DNA: TGCGCCAGCAGCTTGGCCGTAGCGCCGACCCAAGAGACCCAGTACTTC.

This chain joins TRBV28 and TRBJ2-7; D is unresolved. Trimming took off 3 bases at V and 3 bases at J, with 12 bases between the two ends. This CDR3 comprises 14 residues. Germline V lookup: CDR1 MDHEN, CDR2 SYDVKM. The CDR3 DNA reads TGTGCCAGCAGTTTCTCTTATTCCCTCTACGAGCAGTACTTC. It is translated as CASSFSYSLYEQYF.

This clone occurred once. This chain's CDR3 is CSVEFRGGTQETQYF. The CDR3 DNA reads as TGCAGCGTTGAGTTCCGGGGGGGCACCCAAGAGACCCAGTACTTC. The V gene is TRBV29-1, the J gene TRBJ2-5; TRBD2 aligns across 8 bases. This CDR3 region has 15 residues. Germline loops: CDR1 SQVTM, CDR2 ANQGSEA. The J segment lost 1 base and the V segment lost 3 bases, leaving 7 bases of the junction unmatched.

The V and J genes are TRBV6-5 and TRBJ2-7, with 10 bases fitting TRBD1. The CDR3 is 15 amino acids. Germline CDR1 MNHEY, CDR2 SVGAGI. After removal of 6 bases from V and 2 bases from J, the junction contained 7 bases not matched to a gene. The CDR3 DNA sequence: TGTGCCAGCAGACGCGGGACAGGGGCCACCTACGAGCAGTACTTC. This translates into CASRRGTGATYEQYF.

The V and J genes are TRBV25-1 and TRBJ1-2; 8 bases are a match to TRBD1. CDR3 length equals 13 residues. The germline CDR1 and CDR2 sequences are MGHDK and SYGVNS. After removal of 9 bases from V and 6 bases from J, the junction contained 9 bases not matched to a gene. The CDR3 loop reads CASSSGGADGYTF. CDR3 bases: TGTGCCAGTTCTTCAGGGGGCGCCGATGGCTACACCTTC.

The chain employs TRBV29-1 and TRBJ2-5, with TRBD2 matching 13 bases. This CDR3 contains 12 residues. V gave up 1 base and J gave up 14 bases; unmatched junction bases: 4. Germline loops: CDR1 SQVTM, CDR2 ANQGSEA. The CDR3 is CSVEAGTSGEYF. The CDR3 bases are TGCAGCGTTGAAGCCGGGACTAGCGGGGAATACTTC.